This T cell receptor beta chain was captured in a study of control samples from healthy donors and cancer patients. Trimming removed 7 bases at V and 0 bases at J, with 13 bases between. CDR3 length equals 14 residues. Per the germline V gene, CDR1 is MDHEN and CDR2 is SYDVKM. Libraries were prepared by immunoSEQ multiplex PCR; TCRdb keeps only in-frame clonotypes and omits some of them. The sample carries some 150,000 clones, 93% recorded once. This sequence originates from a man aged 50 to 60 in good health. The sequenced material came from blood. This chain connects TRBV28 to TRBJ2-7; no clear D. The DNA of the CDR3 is TGTGCCAGCATCCCCTCCTTAGACTCCTACGAGCAGTACTTC. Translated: CASIPSLDSYEQYF.